This entry lists 22 T cell receptor beta chains sequenced from one sample in a study of cytomegalovirus exposure and HLA in healthy donors. PCR was performed using 60 Vbeta and 13 Jbeta primers. Libraries were prepared by immunoSEQ multiplex PCR; TCRdb keeps only in-frame clonotypes and omits some of them. The sample lists 120,000 to 150,000 clones, about two thirds occurring once. Sequenced material: PBMCs. Receptors were obtained from a man in his sixties in good health and CMV-seronegative.

The chain links TRBV29-1 to TRBJ2-1, with 10 bases identical to TRBD2. This CDR3 has 14 residues. Germline CDR1 SQVTM, CDR2 ANQGSEA. V lost 5 bases to trimming and J lost 10 bases; unmatched junction nucleotides: 11. CDR3 DNA sequence: TGCAGCGTTAAGACTAGCGGGTCTCGAGGGGAGCAGTTCTTC. Its protein product is CSVKTSGSRGEQFF.

The gene calls are TRBV5-1 and TRBJ2-1; 9 nucleotides agree with TRBD2. This CDR3 has 14 amino acids. V was clipped by 0 bases and J by 9 bases; unmatched bases: 4. Germline CDR1 is SGHRS and CDR2 is YFSETQ. The CDR3: CASSLDSSGSEQFF. In DNA form, the CDR3 reads TGCGCCAGCAGCTTGGATAGTAGCGGGAGTGAGCAGTTCTTC.

The sample holds a few counts of this clone. V and J are TRBV28 and TRBJ2-5, with 7 positions matching TRBD1. Germline loops: CDR1 MDHEN, CDR2 SYDVKM. This CDR3 contains 13 residues. V shed 7 bases, J shed 3 bases, and the junction held 5 bases outside the gene matches. CDR3 DNA: TGTGCCAGCACCTTCGGGACAGAAGAGACCCAGTACTTC. It codes for CASTFGTEETQYF. Drawing the rest from reference TRBV28 and TRBJ2-5, the complete variable domain is DVKVTQSSRYLVKRTGEKVFLECVQDMDHENMFWYRQDPGLGLRLIYFSYDVKMKEKGDIPEGYSVSREKKERFSLILESASTNQTSMYLCASTFGTEETQYFGPGTRLLVL.

This clone was detected only a few times. The chain employs TRBV5-8 and TRBJ2-7, with no clear D. Germline V gene lookup returns CDR1 SGHTS and CDR2 YDEGEE. The CDR3 consists of 12 residues. The V end lost 2 bases, the J end lost 1 base, and 4 bases lay between the germline ends. The CDR3 coding sequence is TGTGCCAGCAGCTTCCTATCCTACGAGCAGTACTTC. Amino acid sequence: CASSFLSYEQYF.

This sequence joins TRBV27 and TRBJ2-3; no clear D. The germline gives CDR1 MNHEY, CDR2 SMNVEV (reference sequence). Trimming took off 3 bases at V and 2 bases at J, with 3 bases between the two ends. CDR3 length: 12 residues. The CDR3 bases are TGTGCCAGCAGTTTCAACACAGATACGCAGTATTTT. Translated: CASSFNTDTQYF.

In this sample, this clone turned up a few times. The chain is built from TRBV5-4 and TRBJ2-7; 9 positions match TRBD1. The CDR3 is made up of 16 amino acids. The germline V gene has CDR1 SGHNT and CDR2 YYREEE (reference sequence). The V segment lost 0 bases and the J segment 3 bases; nucleotides outside the gene matches: 7. This CDR3 reads CASSLGGTGKDYEQYF. In DNA, the CDR3 is TGTGCCAGCAGCTTGGGAGGGACAGGGAAAGACTACGAGCAGTACTTC.

This clone appeared a few times. The V and J genes are TRBV5-6 and TRBJ2-1, with unresolved D. The germline V gene encodes CDR1 SGHDT and CDR2 YYEEEE. The V end lost 4 bases, the J end lost 8 bases, and 10 bases lay between the germline ends. The CDR3 extends over 12 amino acids. CDR3 coding DNA: TGTGCCAGCAGCCTCCGGGTGGATGAGCAGTTCTTC. It translates to CASSLRVDEQFF.

J is TRBJ2-7 and V is TRBV29-1, with TRBD1 matching over 8 bases. Trimming took 3 bases from V and 6 from J; bases not matched to a gene: 10. CDR3 size: 14 residues. Germline V CDR1 and CDR2: SQVTM, ANQGSEA. CDR3 in amino acids: CSVDNLPTGGEQYF. CDR3 bases: TGCAGCGTTGATAATCTTCCCACAGGGGGCGAGCAGTACTTC.

This clone was picked up one time. The genes are TRBV27 and TRBJ2-7; 10 nucleotides align to TRBD1. The CDR3 runs to 16 residues. Germline CDR1 and CDR2: MNHEY and SMNVEV (reference sequence). J was trimmed by 3 bases and V by 5 bases; bases with no gene match: 10. The CDR3 protein is CASSPLRTGGIYEQYF. CDR3 DNA sequence: TGTGCCAGCAGTCCTCTCCGGACAGGGGGTATCTACGAGCAGTACTTC.

This clone was recorded a few times. The chain's CDR3 is CASSARTGDETQYF. The CDR3 DNA reads TGTGCCAGCAGCGCACGAACAGGGGATGAGACCCAGTACTTC. The chain carries TRBV9 and TRBJ2-5, with 7 nucleotides matching TRBD1. This CDR3 contains 14 residues. V lost 3 bases, J lost 5 bases, and 7 bases stayed unmatched. Looked up from germline, CDR1 is SGDLS and CDR2 is YYNGEE.

The V call is TRBV27, the J call TRBJ1-5; D ambiguous. CDR3 length: 14 residues. Germline CDR1 MNHEY, CDR2 SMNVEV (reference sequence). The ends were cut back, 3 bases at V and 1 base at J, with 7 bases in the middle. The CDR3 DNA reads as TGTGCCAGCAGTTTCGGGTTCAGCAATCAGCCCCAGCATTTT. It codes for CASSFGFSNQPQHF.

This chain links TRBV4-2 with TRBJ1-1, with a tentative D call TRBD1 (6 bases). V lost 0 bases and J 1 base, leaving 18 bases between the germline ends. The germline V gene has CDR1 LGHNA and CDR2 YNFKEQ. The CDR3 runs 18 residues. In DNA form, the CDR3 reads TGTGCCAGCAGCCAAGATTCGTTCCCGGACAGAGGGAACACTGAAGCTTTCTTT. Protein sequence: CASSQDSFPDRGNTEAFF.

This chain connects TRBV19 to TRBJ2-2, with D tentatively TRBD2 (6 bases). Trimming stripped 5 bases from V and 5 bases from J, with 15 bases between. CDR1 is LNHDA and CDR2 is SQIVND in the germline V gene (reference sequence). The CDR3 has 15 amino acids. Here the CDR3 DNA reads TGTGCCAGTAGTCTTGACTGGGGAGGAACCGGGGAGCTGTTTTTT. Translating it yields CASSLDWGGTGELFF.

The chain joins TRBV4-2 to TRBJ2-2, with 16 bases fitting TRBD2. Per the germline V gene, CDR1 is LGHNA and CDR2 is YNFKEQ. This CDR3 is built from 18 residues. J lost 4 bases, V lost 4 bases, and 6 bases had no gene match. As DNA, the CDR3 is TGTGCCAGCAGCCCGGGACTAGCGGGAGGGCCGGGCACCGGGGAGCTGTTTTTT. The encoded protein is CASSPGLAGGPGTGELFF.

This sequence joins TRBV13 and TRBJ2-1, with D possibly matching TRBD1 (7 bases). CDR1 PRHDT and CDR2 FYEKMQ come from the germline V gene (reference sequence). Trimming removed 5 bases from V and 3 bases from J, with 14 bases in between. The CDR3 is 15 residues long. The DNA for the CDR3 is TGTGCCAGCAGCCCCAGGGGGGCGGGCTACAATGAGCAGTTCTTC. Amino acids: CASSPRGAGYNEQFF.

The CDR3 nucleotides are TGTGCCAGCAGTGAGCTAGCGGGAGTGGAGGGCTCCTACAATGAGCAGTTCTTC. Its protein is CASSELAGVEGSYNEQFF. The chain carries TRBV6-1 and TRBJ2-1; 10 bases are shared with TRBD2. Germline-derived CDR1 and CDR2 are MNHNS and SASEGT. J gave up 0 bases and V 3 bases, and 8 bases lay outside the gene matches. The CDR3 has 18 amino acids.

The chain has TRBV4-1 and TRBJ1-5; TRBD1 matches 7 bases. Germline trimming cut 0 bases from V and 5 bases from J; bases unmatched to any gene: 4. The CDR3 is 15 residues long. Germline V CDR1 and CDR2: MGHRA, YSYEKL. This CDR3 is CASSQESGGHQPQHF. Here the CDR3 DNA reads TGCGCCAGCAGCCAAGAGTCAGGGGGACATCAGCCCCAGCATTTT.

The CDR3 nucleotides are TGTGCCAGCAGCCAAGATCCGCCGGGACTAGCGGGAGGAATCTATGAGCAGTTCTTC. Translation gives CASSQDPPGLAGGIYEQFF. This chain connects TRBV4-2 to TRBJ2-1, with 15 nucleotides matching TRBD2. V shed 0 bases, J shed 8 bases, and the junction held 11 bases outside the gene matches. The CDR3 is 19 amino acids. Germline CDR1 LGHNA, CDR2 YNFKEQ.

This chain uses TRBV27 with TRBJ2-7; the D gene is possibly TRBD1 (6 bases). The CDR3 spans 16 residues. The germline V gene has CDR1 MNHEY and CDR2 SMNVEV (reference sequence). V gave up 8 bases and J gave up 5 bases, with 25 bases separating them. The CDR3 coding sequence is TGTGCCAGCGCCCCTAATGTCTACAGGGCTGCCAACGAGCAGTACTTC. Translated: CASAPNVYRAANEQYF.

The genes are TRBV5-1 and TRBJ2-1, with 11 nucleotides matching TRBD2. The ends lost 3 bases at V and 5 bases at J; junction bases unmatched: 4. This CDR3 is built from 15 residues. The germline V gene encodes CDR1 SGHRS and CDR2 YFSETQ. CDR3 sequence reads: CASSSGLAVHNEQFF. The CDR3 DNA sequence: TGCGCCAGCAGCTCGGGACTAGCGGTCCACAATGAGCAGTTCTTC.

The J gene is TRBJ1-4, the V gene TRBV9; TRBD1 is a possible D gene (5 bases). V was cut by 1 base and J by 7 bases, with 17 bases left in between. The CDR3 loop spans 16 amino acids. In germline, CDR1 is SGDLS, CDR2 YYNGEE. This chain's CDR3 is CASSVSANRPGEKLFF. The DNA of the CDR3 is TGTGCCAGCAGCGTATCAGCGAACAGGCCGGGTGAAAAACTGTTTTTT.

V is TRBV29-1 and J is TRBJ2-4; 14 bases match TRBD2. CDR3 length equals 14 residues. The junction had 8 bases not matched to a gene; V was cut back by 7 bases and J by 9 bases. Germline V lookup: CDR1 SQVTM, CDR2 ANQGSEA. The CDR3 sequence is CSGGTSGRNGIQYF. The DNA for the CDR3 is TGCAGCGGAGGGACTAGCGGGAGAAACGGCATTCAGTACTTC.